This TCR beta chain was profiled in a study of blood T cell repertoires in COVID-19. Turning to the study itself: Acute-phase and convalescent COVID-19 samples originated in the United States, Italy and Spain. PBMCs, B-cell-depleted T cells, or T cells were the source of the cDNA or gDNA that made up the material.

Trimming cost V 7 bases and J 4 bases; bases outside gene matches: 4. This CDR3 region has 13 residues. This clone was found a few times. TCRdb keeps only in-frame clones here, not all; method: immunoSEQ multiplex PCR. This table has roughly 150,000 clones, under 85% appearing once. The sample taken for sequencing was peripheral blood. The rearrangement joins TRBV12-3 or TRBV12-4 to TRBJ1-3; 7 nucleotides line up with TRBD1. The clonotype comes from a man aged 50 to 60 with active or convalescent COVID-19. CDR3 region: CASTPGQGNTIYF. CDR3 DNA sequence: TGTGCCAGCACGCCGGGACAGGGAAACACCATATATTTT.